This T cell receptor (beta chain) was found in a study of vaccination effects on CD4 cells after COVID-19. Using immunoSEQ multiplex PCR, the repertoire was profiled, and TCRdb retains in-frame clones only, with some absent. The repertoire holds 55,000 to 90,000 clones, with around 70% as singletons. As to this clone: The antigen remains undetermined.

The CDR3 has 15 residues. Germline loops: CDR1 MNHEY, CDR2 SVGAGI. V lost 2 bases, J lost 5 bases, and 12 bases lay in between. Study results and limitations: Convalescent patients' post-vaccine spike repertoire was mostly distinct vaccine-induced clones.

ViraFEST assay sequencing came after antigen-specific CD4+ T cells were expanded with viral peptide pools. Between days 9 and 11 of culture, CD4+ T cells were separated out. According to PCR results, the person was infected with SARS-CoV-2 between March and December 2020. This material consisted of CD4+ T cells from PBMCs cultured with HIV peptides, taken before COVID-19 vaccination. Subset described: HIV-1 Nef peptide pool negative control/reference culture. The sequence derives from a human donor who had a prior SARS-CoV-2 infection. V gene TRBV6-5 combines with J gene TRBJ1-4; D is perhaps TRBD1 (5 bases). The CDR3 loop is CASSYPTGGNEKLFF. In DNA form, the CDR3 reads TGTGCCAGCAGTTACCCGACCGGGGGGAATGAAAAACTGTTTTTT.